The 27 T cell receptor beta chains listed next were all sequenced from one sample in a study of blood T cell repertoires in COVID-19. Profiled with immunoSEQ multiplex PCR; TCRdb holds only in-frame clones, not every one. The sample includes about 230,000 clones, about 85% of them seen just once. What was sequenced was peripheral blood. Receptors originate from a man in his forties or fifties with acute or convalescent COVID-19.

The rearrangement joins TRBV6-1 to TRBJ1-5; 10 nucleotides line up with TRBD1. CDR3 length equals 15 residues. The germline gives CDR1 MNHNS, CDR2 SASEGT. J lost 5 bases, V lost 1 base, and 2 bases had no gene match. CDR3 residues: CASSEEGTGDQPQHF. CDR3 DNA: TGTGCCAGCAGTGAAGAAGGGACAGGGGATCAGCCCCAGCATTTT.

CDR3 nucleotide sequence: TGCAGCGTTGAAGCAGAATCTGGAAACACCATATATTTT. Residues: CSVEAESGNTIYF. The chain recombines TRBV29-1 with TRBJ1-3; D remains unclear. Trimming shortened V by 1 base and J by 1 base, and 5 bases separated the two germline ends. CDR3 size: 13 residues. Germline CDR1 and CDR2: SQVTM and ANQGSEA.

The J gene is TRBJ1-2, the V gene TRBV7-9, with 7 bases aligning to TRBD1. Germline lookup yields CDR1 SEHNR and CDR2 FQNEAQ (reference sequence). V lost 4 bases, J lost 4 bases, and 6 bases stayed unmatched. The length of the CDR3 is 14 residues. CDR3 sequence (DNA): TGTGCCAGCAGCTCCCCCGGGACAGCCTATGGCTACACCTTC. Translating it yields CASSSPGTAYGYTF.

This chain uses TRBV2 with TRBJ2-5, with 10 bases matching TRBD2. The germline CDR1 and CDR2 sequences are SNHLY and FYNNEI. V gave up 7 bases and J gave up 1 base; unmatched junction bases: 6. This CDR3 has 15 residues. In DNA form, the CDR3 reads TGTGCCAGCATCGGACTAGCGGCAAGCCAAGAGACCCAGTACTTC. Protein sequence: CASIGLAASQETQYF. Complete variable domain (other parts from reference TRBV2 and TRBJ2-5): EPEVTQTPSHQVTQMGQEVILRCVPISNHLYFYWYRQILGQKVEFLVSFYNNEISEKSEIFDDQFSVERPDGSNFTLKIRSTKLEDSAMYFCASIGLAASQETQYFGPGTRLLVL.

This chain uses TRBV27 with TRBJ1-1; TRBD1 might be the D (6 bases). The V end was cut by 2 bases, the J end by 1 base, with 8 bases between. This CDR3 has 14 residues. In germline, CDR1 is MNHEY, CDR2 SMNVEV (reference sequence). CDR3: CASSLQGQNTEAFF. For the CDR3, the DNA is TGTGCCAGCAGTTTACAGGGGCAGAACACTGAAGCTTTCTTT.

The genes are TRBV2 and TRBJ1-5; TRBD1 aligns across 7 bases. The V gene's germline CDR1 is SNHLY and CDR2 FYNNEI. Trimming cost V 2 bases and J 0 bases; bases outside gene matches: 7. The CDR3 extends over 17 amino acids. CDR3 region: CASSETGATFSNQPQHF. CDR3 in DNA: TGTGCCAGCAGTGAAACAGGGGCTACGTTTAGCAATCAGCCCCAGCATTTT.

The chain is built from TRBV9 and TRBJ2-1; 12 bases agree with TRBD2. V was clipped by 3 bases and J by 1 base; unmatched bases: 2. Germline V gene data show CDR1 as SGDLS and CDR2 as YYNGEE. The CDR3 is 16 residues long. CDR3 DNA sequence: TGTGCCAGCAGCGCTAGCGGGGGGGGATCCTACAATGAGCAGTTCTTC. It codes for CASSASGGGSYNEQFF.

This chain links TRBV19 with TRBJ2-7; D possibly corresponds to TRBD2 (6 bases). The CDR3 runs 14 residues. Trimming removed 2 bases at V and 2 bases at J, with 10 bases between. Looked up from germline, CDR1 is LNHDA and CDR2 is SQIVND (reference sequence). This CDR3 is CASSILGGTYEQYF. The CDR3, as DNA: TGTGCCAGTAGTATACTTGGCGGGACCTACGAGCAGTACTTC.

J is TRBJ1-1 and V is TRBV18; tentative D call: TRBD1 (6 bases). CDR1 KGHSH and CDR2 LQKENI come from the germline V gene. The CDR3 is 15 amino acids. Trimming cost V 3 bases and J 1 base, with 12 bases left between them. CDR3 sequence (DNA): TGTGCCAGCTCACCGGACCGGACAGCGAACACTGAAGCTTTCTTT. It specifies CASSPDRTANTEAFF.

This clone was picked up one time. The chain uses TRBV5-1 and TRBJ2-7; the match to TRBD2 covers 7 bases. With V trimmed by 0 bases and J by 6 bases, 3 bases remained unmatched. Germline values: CDR1 SGHRS, CDR2 YFSETQ. The CDR3 totals 13 residues. The DNA of the CDR3 is TGCGCCAGCAGCTTGGCAGCGGGGTTCGAGCAGTACTTC. This gives the protein CASSLAAGFEQYF.

The chain combines TRBV29-1 with TRBJ1-1; 9 positions agree with TRBD1. With V trimmed by 3 bases and J by 11 bases, 4 bases remained unmatched. In germline, CDR1 is SQVTM, CDR2 ANQGSEA. This CDR3 comprises 11 residues. The CDR3 DNA is TGCAGCGTTGAGGGGACAGGGAGCGCTTTCTTT. It specifies CSVEGTGSAFF.

This chain joins TRBV3-1 (or the pseudogene TRBV3-2) and TRBJ1-1, with D unclear. The V gene's germline CDR1 is LGHDT and CDR2 YNNKEL (reference sequence). Trimming removed 1 base from V and 11 bases from J, with 17 bases in between. The CDR3 contains 14 residues. The CDR3, as DNA: TGTGCCAGCAGCCAAGGCGGCTTGGTGATGGAGGCTTTCTTT. The encoded protein is CASSQGGLVMEAFF.

V is TRBV6-5 and J is TRBJ1-6; a weak D match, TRBD1 (5 bases). CDR3 length: 13 residues. Per the germline V gene, CDR1 is MNHEY and CDR2 is SVGAGI. Trimming took off 8 bases at V and 9 bases at J, with 14 bases between the two ends. The DNA of the CDR3 is TGTGCCAGCGGGGGGGTCGGGGGTTCACCCCTCCACTTT. Translation: CASGGVGGSPLHF.

This clone showed up just once. The chain combines TRBV5-1 with TRBJ1-1, with 8 positions matching TRBD1. Germline trimming cut 4 bases from V and 1 base from J; bases unmatched to any gene: 6. This CDR3 has 15 residues. CDR1 is SGHRS, CDR2 YFSETQ, per germline. This CDR3 reads CASSVTGTGNTEAFF. CDR3 in DNA: TGCGCCAGCAGCGTGACCGGGACAGGGAACACTGAAGCTTTCTTT.

The chain is built from TRBV4-2 and TRBJ2-1; TRBD2 agrees at 8 bases. Germline V gives CDR1 LGHNA, CDR2 YNFKEQ. CDR3 size: 15 residues. V was pared by 1 base and J by 6 bases, with 5 bases of the junction left unmatched. The CDR3 spells CASSQATGGPNEQFF. CDR3 nucleotide sequence: TGTGCCAGCAGCCAAGCAACGGGGGGGCCCAATGAGCAGTTCTTC.

The rearrangement joins TRBV3-1 (or the pseudogene TRBV3-2) to TRBJ2-3; TRBD1 matches 7 bases. In germline, CDR1 is LGHDT, CDR2 YNNKEL (reference sequence). This CDR3 region has 15 residues. Unmatched junction bases numbered 4, after V lost 4 bases and J lost 0 bases. CDR3 protein: CASSPGQTSTDTQYF. Written as DNA, the CDR3 is TGTGCCAGCAGCCCGGGACAGACTAGCACAGATACGCAGTATTTT.

The gene calls are TRBV3-1 (or the pseudogene TRBV3-2) and TRBJ1-2; 9 nucleotides agree with TRBD1. Unmatched junction bases numbered 6, after V lost 3 bases and J lost 7 bases. The CDR3 sequence is 14 residues long. Germline CDR1 is LGHDT and CDR2 is YNNKEL (reference sequence). The CDR3 bases are TGTGCCAGCAGCCAGAGGGACAGGGTCTCTGGCTACACCTTC. Translated: CASSQRDRVSGYTF.

The chain is built from TRBV10-3 and TRBJ2-3, with D uncertain. Germline V gives CDR1 ENHRY, CDR2 SYGVKD. The CDR3 extends over 14 amino acids. The ends were cut back, 3 bases at V and 5 bases at J, with 12 bases in the middle. The CDR3 reads CAISDGATGDTQYF. The CDR3 DNA reads as TGTGCCATCAGTGACGGCGCGACGGGAGATACGCAGTATTTT.

This sequence joins TRBV27 and TRBJ1-6, with a tentative D call TRBD1 (5 bases). This CDR3 contains 15 residues. The germline gives CDR1 MNHEY, CDR2 SMNVEV (reference sequence). The V gene lost 2 bases and the J gene lost 7 bases, with 12 bases spanning the gap. This CDR3 is CASSLPGLGNSPLHF. CDR3 nucleotide sequence: TGTGCCAGCAGTTTACCAGGGTTGGGCAATTCACCCCTCCACTTT.

The chain links TRBV3-1 (or the pseudogene TRBV3-2) to TRBJ1-2; D is perhaps TRBD1 (6 bases). V was pared by 4 bases and J by 2 bases, with 14 bases between. This CDR3 is 15 amino acids long. Germline V CDR1 and CDR2: LGHDT, YNNKEL (reference sequence). The CDR3 region is CASSLRGGLNYGYTF. CDR3 bases: TGTGCCAGCAGCCTAAGGGGGGGGCTGAACTATGGCTACACCTTC.

The chain recombines TRBV4-1 with TRBJ2-1; 12 positions match TRBD2. Looked up from germline, CDR1 is MGHRA and CDR2 is YSYEKL. This CDR3 has 20 residues. Trimming cost V 0 bases and J 8 bases; bases outside gene matches: 17. The CDR3, as DNA: TGCGCCAGCAGCCAAGATCATTCGGTTAGGGGACTAGCGGGTTCCCATGAGCAGTTCTTC. Amino acid sequence: CASSQDHSVRGLAGSHEQFF.

The genes are TRBV11-2 and TRBJ2-7; 8 nucleotides line up with TRBD1. The V segment lost 1 base and the J segment 5 bases; nucleotides outside the gene matches: 10. CDR1 is SGHAT, CDR2 FQNNGV, per germline. CDR3 length: 16 amino acids. CDR3 region: CASSLVLGQGAHEQYF. The CDR3 region has the DNA TGTGCCAGCAGCTTAGTATTGGGTCAGGGGGCACACGAGCAGTACTTC.

This sequence joins TRBV29-1 and TRBJ1-1; D is uncertain. The germline V gene encodes CDR1 SQVTM and CDR2 ANQGSEA. The CDR3 sequence is 13 residues long. V was clipped by 6 bases and J by 4 bases, with 15 bases between them. The DNA of the CDR3 is TGCAGCGTCGAACCGAGGCTGGGCACTGAAGCTTTCTTT. It specifies CSVEPRLGTEAFF.

V and J are TRBV18 and TRBJ1-3; D not resolved. The germline V gene has CDR1 KGHSH and CDR2 LQKENI. This CDR3 contains 14 residues. Trimming removed 0 bases at V and 2 bases at J, with 5 bases between. This chain's CDR3 is CASSPPETGNTIYF. CDR3 nucleotide sequence: TGTGCCAGCTCACCACCTGAGACTGGAAACACCATATATTTT.

This clone was seen only once. V is TRBV20-1 and J is TRBJ1-2; weak D call: TRBD1 (5 bases). The germline V gene encodes CDR1 DFQATT and CDR2 SNEGSKA (reference sequence). CDR3 size: 10 residues. Trimming stripped 7 bases from V and 6 bases from J, with 9 bases between. CDR3 residues: CSGQGNGYTF. The CDR3 DNA reads as TGCAGTGGGCAGGGTAATGGCTACACCTTC.

The V call is TRBV2, the J call TRBJ2-7; D gene unclear. Trimming took 2 bases from V and 6 from J, leaving 11 bases between them. The CDR3 runs 13 residues. Germline CDR1 and CDR2: SNHLY and FYNNEI. The CDR3 loop is CASSEMYSPEQYF. The CDR3 DNA reads TGTGCCAGCAGTGAAATGTATAGCCCCGAGCAGTACTTC. The complete variable domain, with remaining parts taken from reference TRBV2 and TRBJ2-7, reads EPEVTQTPSHQVTQMGQEVILRCVPISNHLYFYWYRQILGQKVEFLVSFYNNEISEKSEIFDDQFSVERPDGSNFTLKIRSTKLEDSAMYFCASSEMYSPEQYFGPGTRLTVT.

The chain carries TRBV6-5 and TRBJ2-3, with D uncertain. Trimming shortened V by 2 bases and J by 0 bases, and 9 bases separated the two germline ends. The germline V gene encodes CDR1 MNHEY and CDR2 SVGAGI. The CDR3 covers 15 residues. The DNA for the CDR3 is TGTGCCAGCAGTTACGGCGGCGGAAGCACAGATACGCAGTATTTT. Translating it yields CASSYGGGSTDTQYF.